One sample yielded the 25 T cell receptor beta chains listed below, sequenced in a study of blood T cell repertoires in COVID-19. Method: immunoSEQ multiplex PCR; TCRdb's copy keeps in-frame clones and lacks some. The sample records under 200,000 clones, roughly 77% being singletons. Material for sequencing was peripheral blood. All receptors come from a woman in her thirties or forties with COVID-19, enrolled during active disease.

The V and J genes are TRBV30 and TRBJ2-2, with 11 bases identical to TRBD2. The CDR3 spans 14 residues. CDR1 GTSNPN and CDR2 SVGIG come from the germline V gene (reference sequence). Unmatched junction bases numbered 6, after V lost 5 bases and J lost 7 bases. The CDR3 DNA follows: TGTGCCTGGGTAGCGGGAGGGCCTGGCGGGGAGCTGTTTTTT. Translated, it gives CAWVAGGPGGELFF. Full variable domain (remainder filled in from reference TRBV30 and TRBJ2-2): SQTIHQWPATLVQPVGSPLSLECTVEGTSNPNLYWYRQAAGRGLQLLFYSVGIGQISSEVPQNLSASRPQDRQFILSSKKLLLSDSGFYLCAWVAGGPGGELFFGEGSRLTVL.

The genes are TRBV9 and TRBJ2-1; D is ambiguous. Germline CDR1 SGDLS, CDR2 YYNGEE. CDR3 length: 14 amino acids. V was cut by 0 bases and J by 1 base, with 5 bases left in between. The DNA for the CDR3 is TGTGCCAGCAGCGTAGCACAGTCCTACAATGAGCAGTTCTTC. This encodes CASSVAQSYNEQFF.

The chain employs TRBV27 and TRBJ1-2, with 8 bases aligning to TRBD1. Germline CDR1 MNHEY, CDR2 SMNVEV (reference sequence). The CDR3 sequence is 14 residues long. The ends lost 5 bases at V and 5 bases at J; junction bases unmatched: 7. For the CDR3, the DNA is TGTGCCAGCAGTAGACAGGGGCAGGCTTATGGCTACACCTTC. Translation: CASSRQGQAYGYTF.

J is TRBJ1-6 and V is TRBV30; TRBD1 aligns across 8 bases. The CDR3 consists of 15 residues. Trimming removed 3 bases from V and 5 bases from J; junction bases left unmatched: 6. Germline V gene data show CDR1 as GTSNPN and CDR2 as SVGIG (reference sequence). The DNA of the CDR3 is TGTGCCTGGAGGGACCAGGGGGCCAATAATTCACCCCTCCACTTT. It yields the protein CAWRDQGANNSPLHF.

The chain links TRBV18 to TRBJ2-3; 8 bases fit TRBD2. The CDR3 contains 14 residues. From germline, CDR1 is KGHSH and CDR2 LQKENI. V trimming: 3 bases; J trimming: 8 bases; junction bases outside the gene matches: 7. In DNA, the CDR3 is TGTGCCAGCTCACCGAATAGCGGGGAGGCTACGCAGTATTTT. Its protein product is CASSPNSGEATQYF.

The chain links TRBV5-1 to TRBJ2-3, with D perhaps matching TRBD2 (5 bases). CDR1 and CDR2 (germline): SGHRS, YFSETQ. Trimming took off 0 bases at V and 10 bases at J, with 12 bases between the two ends. CDR3 length equals 13 residues. CDR3 amino acids: CASSLEAAGAQYF. The CDR3 nucleotides read TGCGCCAGCAGCTTGGAGGCGGCCGGGGCGCAGTATTTT.

The rearrangement links TRBV5-1 to TRBJ2-1; 13 nucleotides agree with TRBD2. Germline trimming cut 0 bases from V and 7 bases from J; bases unmatched to any gene: 1. The CDR3 spans 15 residues. The germline CDR1 and CDR2 sequences are SGHRS and YFSETQ. CDR3 DNA sequence: TGCGCCAGCAGCTTGGGGACTAGCGGGAGTAATGAGCAGTTCTTC. It yields the protein CASSLGTSGSNEQFF.

The chain carries TRBV18 and TRBJ1-3; D unresolved. The CDR3 is 16 amino acids. V was pared by 1 base and J by 0 bases, with 10 bases between. Germline CDR1 and CDR2: KGHSH and LQKENI. The CDR3 protein is CASSPRHQRSGNTIYF. The CDR3 DNA sequence: TGTGCCAGCTCACCACGGCACCAACGCTCTGGAAACACCATATATTTT. The variable domain in full, with the rest retrieved from reference TRBV18 and TRBJ1-3, is NAGVMQNPRHLVRRRGQEARLRCSPMKGHSHVYWYRQLPEEGLKFMVYLQKENIIDESGMPKERFSAEFPKEGPSILRIQQVVRGDSAAYFCASSPRHQRSGNTIYFGEGSWLTVV.

This clone was found once. V gene TRBV27 combines with J gene TRBJ1-2; D gene uncertain. CDR1 is MNHEY and CDR2 is SMNVEV in the germline V gene (reference sequence). The CDR3 extends over 14 amino acids. V gave up 6 bases and J gave up 1 base, with 12 bases separating them. The CDR3 region has the DNA TGTGCCAGCAGACCCTCACACCTTAACTATGGCTACACCTTC. The encoded protein is CASRPSHLNYGYTF.

A note on this clone: Distinct nucleotide sequences in the sample also encode this CDR3. The genes are TRBV5-1 and TRBJ2-5; TRBD2 aligns across 8 bases. This CDR3 contains 14 residues. CDR1 and CDR2 from the germline V gene are SGHRS and YFSETQ. J gave up 1 base and V 7 bases, and 6 bases lay outside the gene matches. The CDR3: CASRPTSGQETQYF. The CDR3, as DNA: TGCGCCAGCCGACCTACTAGCGGCCAAGAGACCCAGTACTTC.

This chain connects TRBV21-1 to TRBJ1-1; TRBD1, the table's D call, lacks a check against the DNA. TRBV21-1 is classified as a pseudogene. The CDR3 loop spans 15 amino acids. The CDR3 nucleotides are TGTGCCAGCAGCAAGGTATCTTTGGCCAACACTGAAGCTTTCTTT. This sequence encodes CASSKVSLANTEAFF.

The V call is TRBV5-1, the J call TRBJ2-1; 7 bases agree with TRBD2. The ends lost 6 bases at V and 7 bases at J; junction bases unmatched: 7. The germline CDR1 and CDR2 sequences are SGHRS and YFSETQ. CDR3 size: 13 residues. For the CDR3, the DNA is TGCGCCAGCACCCTAGCGGAGGGAAATGAGCAGTTCTTC. Amino acids: CASTLAEGNEQFF.

This chain links TRBV30 with TRBJ1-2, with D unresolved. This CDR3 is 13 amino acids long. Trimming left V 0 bases short and J 7 bases short, with 12 bases between. Germline assignment: CDR1 GTSNPN and CDR2 SVGIG (reference sequence). The CDR3 nucleotides read TGTGCCTGGAGTGTACCTTTTACGGGTGGCTACACCTTC. Its translation: CAWSVPFTGGYTF.

In DNA form, the CDR3 reads TGTGCCAGTAAGGGGATTAACAGGAACTATGGCTACACCTTC. This sequence encodes CASKGINRNYGYTF. V and J are TRBV19 and TRBJ1-2; D perhaps matches TRBD1 (5 bases). The CDR3 extends over 14 amino acids. Trimming left V 7 bases short and J 2 bases short, with 14 bases between. The germline CDR1 and CDR2 sequences are LNHDA and SQIVND (reference sequence).

Details on this clone: Other DNA variants within this sample encode the same CDR3. The chain is built from TRBV5-1 and TRBJ1-5; possible D gene TRBD1, 5 bases. Germline V gene lookup returns CDR1 SGHRS and CDR2 YFSETQ. V dropped 0 bases and J dropped 4 bases, with 8 bases sitting between them. There are 14 residues in the CDR3. The CDR3 DNA follows: TGCGCCAGCAGCTTGGGACAGCCTAATCAGCCCCAGCATTTT. Translated, it gives CASSLGQPNQPQHF.

The chain employs TRBV11-2 and TRBJ1-1, with 7 bases identical to TRBD1. Germline assignment: CDR1 SGHAT and CDR2 FQNNGV. The length of the CDR3 is 15 residues. V trimming: 4 bases; J trimming: 2 bases; junction bases outside the gene matches: 7. In DNA, the CDR3 is TGTGCCAGCAGCTCCCGACAGGGAGGCAACACTGAAGCTTTCTTT. Translated: CASSSRQGGNTEAFF.

The CDR3 sequence is CASSRASGIDNEQFF. The CDR3 DNA reads TGTGCCAGTAGTAGGGCTAGCGGGATTGACAATGAGCAGTTCTTC. The rearrangement joins TRBV19 to TRBJ2-1; 9 bases align to TRBD2. The CDR3 is 15 amino acids. Trimming removed 4 bases from V and 5 bases from J; junction bases left unmatched: 6. From germline, CDR1 is LNHDA and CDR2 SQIVND (reference sequence). Combining the CDR3 with reference TRBV19 and TRBJ2-1 gives the whole variable domain DGGITQSPKYLFRKEGQNVTLSCEQNLNHDAMYWYRQDPGQGLRLIYYSQIVNDFQKGDIAEGYSVSREKKESFPLTVTSAQKNPTAFYLCASSRASGIDNEQFFGPGTRLTVL.

The chain carries TRBV5-5 and TRBJ2-6; D remains unclear. The CDR3 spans 15 residues. The germline V and J ends were trimmed by 1 base and 3 bases, with 8 bases remaining between them. Germline-derived CDR1 and CDR2 are SGHKS and YYEKEE (reference sequence). The CDR3 DNA reads as TGTGCCAGCAGCTTGTTACAAAGTGGGGCCAACGTCCTGACTTTC. It codes for CASSLLQSGANVLTF. Based on the CDR3 plus reference TRBV5-5 and TRBJ2-6, the full variable domain is DAGVTQSPTHLIKTRGQQVTLRCSPISGHKSVSWYQQVLGQGPQFIFQYYEKEERGRGNFPDRFSARQFPNYSSELNVNALLLGDSALYLCASSLLQSGANVLTFGAGSRLTVL.

The V and J genes are TRBV20-1 and TRBJ1-1, with TRBD1 matching over 9 bases. The junction had 8 bases not matched to a gene; V was cut back by 3 bases and J by 0 bases. CDR3 size: 16 residues. The germline V gene encodes CDR1 DFQATT and CDR2 SNEGSKA (reference sequence). The CDR3 spells CSASGTGHKMNTEAFF. The CDR3 coding sequence is TGCAGTGCTAGTGGGACAGGGCACAAAATGAACACTGAAGCTTTCTTT.

In its sample, this clone was seen once. The V call is TRBV6-6, the J call TRBJ1-2; D might be TRBD1 (6 bases). In germline, CDR1 is MNHNY, CDR2 SVGAGI (reference sequence). The V and J ends lost 6 bases and 5 bases respectively, with 10 bases between them. CDR3 length: 12 amino acids. The DNA of the CDR3 is TGTGCCAGCAGGCCTACAGGGTATGGCTACACCTTC. It encodes CASRPTGYGYTF.

The chain carries TRBV5-5 and TRBJ2-5, with D possibly TRBD2 on 6 matching bases. Between the trimmed V and J ends, which lost 0 bases and 5 bases, there was a span of 17 bases. The CDR3 totals 16 residues. Looked up from germline, CDR1 is SGHKS and CDR2 is YYEKEE (reference sequence). The chain's CDR3 is CASSLGQGFSGETQYF. DNA for the CDR3: TGTGCCAGCAGCTTGGGGCAGGGTTTCAGCGGGGAGACCCAGTACTTC.

The V and J genes are TRBV24-1 and TRBJ2-5; 8 nucleotides agree with TRBD2. With 9 bases clipped from V and 2 bases from J, the junction kept 16 bases outside the gene matches. The germline V gene encodes CDR1 KGHDR and CDR2 SFDVKD. There are 17 residues in the CDR3. As DNA, the CDR3 is TGTGCCACCGGGGCCCTCGGTAGCGGGGAGACTCAAGAGACCCAGTACTTC. This translates into CATGALGSGETQETQYF.

The rearrangement uses TRBV7-8 and TRBJ1-5; no firm D call. Germline V lookup: CDR1 SGHVS, CDR2 FQNEAQ. V was clipped by 2 bases and J by 4 bases, with 9 bases between them. The CDR3 spans 14 residues. As DNA, the CDR3 is TGTGCCAGCAGCTTAATCCGAGGAAATCAGCCCCAGCATTTT. Its translation: CASSLIRGNQPQHF.

This clone has a handful of counts. The J gene is TRBJ1-4, the V gene TRBV7-9, with no clear D. The CDR3 has 15 amino acids. The germline V and J ends were trimmed by 1 base and 2 bases, with 8 bases remaining between them. Germline values: CDR1 SEHNR, CDR2 FQNEAQ (reference sequence). In DNA, the CDR3 is TGTGCCAGCAGCTTAGTCCTTGCGACTAATGAAAAACTGTTTTTT. It is translated as CASSLVLATNEKLFF.

The chain uses TRBV18 and TRBJ2-3; possible D gene TRBD2, 5 bases. Trimming took off 0 bases at V and 0 bases at J, with 10 bases between the two ends. Germline V gene lookup returns CDR1 KGHSH and CDR2 LQKENI. This CDR3 comprises 16 residues. As DNA, the CDR3 is TGTGCCAGCTCACCACCGGGAGATGTTAGCACAGATACGCAGTATTTT. This gives the protein CASSPPGDVSTDTQYF.